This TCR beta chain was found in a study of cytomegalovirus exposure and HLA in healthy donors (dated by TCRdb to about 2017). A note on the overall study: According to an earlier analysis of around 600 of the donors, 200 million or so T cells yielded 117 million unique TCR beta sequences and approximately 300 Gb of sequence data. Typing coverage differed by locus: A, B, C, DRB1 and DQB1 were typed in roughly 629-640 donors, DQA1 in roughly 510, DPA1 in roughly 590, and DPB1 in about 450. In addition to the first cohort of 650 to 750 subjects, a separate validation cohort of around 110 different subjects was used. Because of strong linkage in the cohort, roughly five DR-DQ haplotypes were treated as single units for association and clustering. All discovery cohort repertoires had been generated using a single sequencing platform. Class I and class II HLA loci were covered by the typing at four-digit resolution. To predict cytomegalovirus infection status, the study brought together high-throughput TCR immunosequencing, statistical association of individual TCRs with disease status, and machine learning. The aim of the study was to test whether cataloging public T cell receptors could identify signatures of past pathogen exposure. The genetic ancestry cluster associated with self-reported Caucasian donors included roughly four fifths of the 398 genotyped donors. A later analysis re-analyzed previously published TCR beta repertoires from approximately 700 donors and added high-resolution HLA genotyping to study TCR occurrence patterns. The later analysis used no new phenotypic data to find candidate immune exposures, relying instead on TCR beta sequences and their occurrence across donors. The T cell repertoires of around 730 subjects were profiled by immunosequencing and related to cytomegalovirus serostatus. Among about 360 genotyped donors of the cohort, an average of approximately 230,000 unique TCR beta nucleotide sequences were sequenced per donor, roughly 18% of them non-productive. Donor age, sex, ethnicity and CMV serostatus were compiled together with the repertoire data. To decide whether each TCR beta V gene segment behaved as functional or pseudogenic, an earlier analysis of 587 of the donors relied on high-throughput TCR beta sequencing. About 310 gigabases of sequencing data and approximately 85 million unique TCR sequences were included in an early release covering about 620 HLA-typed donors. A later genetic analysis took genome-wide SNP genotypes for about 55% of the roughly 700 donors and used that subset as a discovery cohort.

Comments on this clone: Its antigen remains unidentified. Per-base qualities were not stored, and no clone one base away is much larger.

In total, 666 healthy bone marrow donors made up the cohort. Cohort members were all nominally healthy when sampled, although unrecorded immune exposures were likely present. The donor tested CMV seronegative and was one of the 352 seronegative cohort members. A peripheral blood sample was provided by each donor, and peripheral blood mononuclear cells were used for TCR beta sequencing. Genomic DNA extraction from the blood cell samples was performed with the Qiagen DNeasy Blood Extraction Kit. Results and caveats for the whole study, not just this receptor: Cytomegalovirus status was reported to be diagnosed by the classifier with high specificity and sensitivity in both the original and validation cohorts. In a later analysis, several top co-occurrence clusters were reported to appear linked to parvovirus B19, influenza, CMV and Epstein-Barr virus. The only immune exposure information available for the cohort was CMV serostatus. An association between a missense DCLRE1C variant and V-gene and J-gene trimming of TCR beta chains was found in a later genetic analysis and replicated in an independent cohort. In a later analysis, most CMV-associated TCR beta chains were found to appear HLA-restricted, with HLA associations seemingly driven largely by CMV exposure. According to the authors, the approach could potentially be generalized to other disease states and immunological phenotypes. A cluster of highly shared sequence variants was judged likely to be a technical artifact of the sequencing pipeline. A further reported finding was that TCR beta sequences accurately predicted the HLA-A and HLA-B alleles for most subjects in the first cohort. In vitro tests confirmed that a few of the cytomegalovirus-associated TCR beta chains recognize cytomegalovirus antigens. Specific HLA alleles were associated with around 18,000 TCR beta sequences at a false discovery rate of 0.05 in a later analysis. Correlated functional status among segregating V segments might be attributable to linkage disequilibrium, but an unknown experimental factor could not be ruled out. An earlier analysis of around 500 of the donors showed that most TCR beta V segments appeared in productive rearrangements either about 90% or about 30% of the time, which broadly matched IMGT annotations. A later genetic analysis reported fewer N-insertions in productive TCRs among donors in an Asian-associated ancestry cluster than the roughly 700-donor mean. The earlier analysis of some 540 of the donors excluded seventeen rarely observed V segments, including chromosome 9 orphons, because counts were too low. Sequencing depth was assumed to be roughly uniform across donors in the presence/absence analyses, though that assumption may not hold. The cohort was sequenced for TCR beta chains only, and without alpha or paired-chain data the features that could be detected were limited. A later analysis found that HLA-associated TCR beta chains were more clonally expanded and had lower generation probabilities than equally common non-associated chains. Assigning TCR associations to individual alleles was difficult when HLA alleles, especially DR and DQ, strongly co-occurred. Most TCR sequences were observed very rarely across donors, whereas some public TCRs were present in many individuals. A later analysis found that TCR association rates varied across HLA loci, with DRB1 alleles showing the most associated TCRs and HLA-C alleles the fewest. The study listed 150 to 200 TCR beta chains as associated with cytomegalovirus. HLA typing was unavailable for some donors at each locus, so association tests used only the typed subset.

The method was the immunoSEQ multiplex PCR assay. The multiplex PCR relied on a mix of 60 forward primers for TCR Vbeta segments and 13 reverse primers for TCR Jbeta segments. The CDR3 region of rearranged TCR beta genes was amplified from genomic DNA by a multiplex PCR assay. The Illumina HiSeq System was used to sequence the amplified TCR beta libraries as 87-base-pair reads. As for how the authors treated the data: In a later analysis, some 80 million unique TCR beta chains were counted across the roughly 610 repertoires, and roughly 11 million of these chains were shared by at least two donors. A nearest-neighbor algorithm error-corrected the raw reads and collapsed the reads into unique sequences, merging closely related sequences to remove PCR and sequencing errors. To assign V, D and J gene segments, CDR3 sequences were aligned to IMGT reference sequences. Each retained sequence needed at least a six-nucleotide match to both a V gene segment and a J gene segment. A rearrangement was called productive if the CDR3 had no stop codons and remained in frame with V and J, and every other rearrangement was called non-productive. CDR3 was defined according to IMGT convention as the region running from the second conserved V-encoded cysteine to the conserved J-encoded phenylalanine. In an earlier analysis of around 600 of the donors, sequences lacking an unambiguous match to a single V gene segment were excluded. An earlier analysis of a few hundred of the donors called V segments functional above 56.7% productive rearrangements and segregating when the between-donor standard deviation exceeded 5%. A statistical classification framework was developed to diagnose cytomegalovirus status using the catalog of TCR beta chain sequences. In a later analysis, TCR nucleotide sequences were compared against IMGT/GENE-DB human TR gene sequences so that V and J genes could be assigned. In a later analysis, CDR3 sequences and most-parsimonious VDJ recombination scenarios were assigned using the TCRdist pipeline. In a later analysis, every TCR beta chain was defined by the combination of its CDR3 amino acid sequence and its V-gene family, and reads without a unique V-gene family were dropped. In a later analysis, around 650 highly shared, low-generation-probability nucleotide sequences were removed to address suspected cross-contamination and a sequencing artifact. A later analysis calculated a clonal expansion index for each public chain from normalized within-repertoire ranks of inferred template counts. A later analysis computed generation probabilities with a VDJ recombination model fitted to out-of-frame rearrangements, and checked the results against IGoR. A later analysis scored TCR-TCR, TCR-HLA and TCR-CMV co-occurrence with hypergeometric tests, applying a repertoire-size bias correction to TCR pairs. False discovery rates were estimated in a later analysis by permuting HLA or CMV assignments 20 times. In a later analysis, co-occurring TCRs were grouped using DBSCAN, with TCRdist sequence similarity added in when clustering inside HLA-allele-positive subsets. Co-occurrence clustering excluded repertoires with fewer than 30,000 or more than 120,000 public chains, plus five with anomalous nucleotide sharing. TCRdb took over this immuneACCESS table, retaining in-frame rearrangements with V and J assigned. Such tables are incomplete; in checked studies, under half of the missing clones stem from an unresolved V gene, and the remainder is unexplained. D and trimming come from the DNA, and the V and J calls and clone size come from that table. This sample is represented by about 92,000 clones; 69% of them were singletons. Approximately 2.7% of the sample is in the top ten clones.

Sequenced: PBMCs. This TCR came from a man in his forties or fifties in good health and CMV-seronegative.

The nucleotide sequence is given as TGCGCCAGCAGCTTAGCGGGAACCACAGATACGCAGTATTTT. Translated, it reads CASSLAGTTDTQYF. This receptor chain uses TRBV5-1 and TRBJ2-3; 7 bases in the junction line up with TRBD2. The germline V gene supplies CDR1 SGHRS and CDR2 YFSETQ. V is pruned by 2 bases and J by 2 bases, leaving 2 bases of the junction without a gene match. Reading from cysteine to phenylalanine, the CDR3 counts 14 amino acids. Only the CDR3 region is kept as DNA, spanning 42 bases read in frame from base 1.